Here is one T cell receptor (beta chain) with its context. These data are taken from a study of blood T cell repertoires in COVID-19. Study context: Some COVID-19 samples were acute and others convalescent; all came from the United States, Italy and Spain. In each case, the material was cDNA or gDNA derived from T cells, B-cell-depleted T cells, or PBMCs.

Trimming pared 6 bases from V and 10 bases from J, leaving 21 bases between. The V gene's germline CDR1 is MNHEY and CDR2 SVGAGI. The CDR3 spans 14 residues. Some clones are missing from TCRdb's copy, which holds only in-frame ones; the method was immunoSEQ multiplex PCR. The profile shows 300,000 to 450,000 clones, approximately 89% of them singletons. This receptor was taken from a woman aged 55-69 years with COVID-19, enrolled during active disease. The sequenced sample was peripheral blood. The chain carries TRBV6-5 and TRBJ1-2; unclear D gene. The CDR3 nucleotides read TGTGCCAGCAGGGATCCTACCGGGATAAAGGCCTACACCTTC. This gives the protein CASRDPTGIKAYTF.